The entry that follows covers one TCR beta chain sequence. The source of the sample is a study of blood T cell repertoires in COVID-19. Study-wide background: The United States, Italy and Spain were the sources of the acute and convalescent COVID-19 samples. Sources were T cells, B-cell-depleted T cells, or PBMCs; the material itself was cDNA or gDNA.

Cohorts were assigned according to the clinical history that participants reported. Cohort 3 donors were reported recovered after two negative PCRs, clearance, or symptom resolution. TCRdb's table, derived via immunoSEQ multiplex PCR, lists solely in-frame clones and lacks some. The sample carries about 310,000 clones, 89% recorded once. This receptor was taken from a woman between 40 and 50 years old who had recovered from COVID-19. Source material: PBMCs or T cells enriched from blood (not recorded which).

The CDR3 DNA reads TGTGCCAGCAGCAAGGGGGGTTCACCCCTCCACTTT. Protein sequence: CASSKGGSPLHF. The chain uses TRBV21-1 and TRBJ1-6. TRBV21-1 is a listed pseudogene. The CDR3 totals 12 residues.